The 14 T cell receptor beta chains reported below all come from one sample, sequenced in a study of cytomegalovirus exposure and HLA in healthy donors. It was with 60 Vbeta and 13 Jbeta primers that the PCR ran. TCRdb's table, derived via immunoSEQ multiplex PCR, lists solely in-frame clones and lacks some. Among about 150,000 clones listed, over 75% were seen once. Sequencing input: PBMCs. The source is a woman between 45 and 65 years old in good health and CMV-seropositive.

The chain combines TRBV28 with TRBJ1-1, with 11 bases lining up with TRBD1. This CDR3 is built from 13 residues. Unmatched junction bases numbered 2, after V lost 3 bases and J lost 8 bases. Per germline, CDR1 MDHEN and CDR2 SYDVKM. CDR3 in amino acids: CASSFRDRGEAFF. CDR3 nucleotides: TGTGCCAGCAGTTTCCGGGACAGGGGGGAAGCTTTCTTT.

About this clone: At one end, the junction sequence differs from germline, possibly due to a read error. This chain uses TRBV6-1 with TRBJ1-1; D gene unclear. CDR1 is MNHNS, CDR2 SASEGT, per germline. The CDR3 loop spans 14 amino acids. As DNA, the CDR3 is TGTGCCAGTAGTGAAGCTCGCAGATACACTGAAGCTTTCTTT. Its translation is CASSEARRYTEAFF.

The J gene is TRBJ1-1, the V gene TRBV5-1; 7 nucleotides agree with TRBD1. Germline V gives CDR1 SGHRS, CDR2 YFSETQ. The CDR3 runs to 15 residues. The V gene end was trimmed by 2 bases and the J gene end by 7 bases; junction bases not matched to a gene: 11. CDR3 region: CASSLGRQGIGEAFF. The CDR3 nucleotides read TGCGCCAGCAGCTTAGGGAGACAGGGTATCGGTGAAGCTTTCTTT. The full variable domain, with the rest looked up from reference TRBV5-1 and TRBJ1-1, is KAGVTQTPRYLIKTRGQQVTLSCSPISGHRSVSWYQQTPGQGLQFLFEYFSETQRNKGNFPGRFSGRQFSNSRSEMNVSTLELGDSALYLCASSLGRQGIGEAFFGQGTRLTVV.

The rearrangement joins TRBV2 to TRBJ1-1; a weak D match, TRBD1 (5 bases). CDR1 is SNHLY and CDR2 is FYNNEI in the germline V gene. CDR3 length: 13 amino acids. V was trimmed by 6 bases and J by 1 base, leaving 9 bases between them. The CDR3 DNA reads TGTGCCAGCAGGACAGCCCCGAACACTGAAGCTTTCTTT. This gives the protein CASRTAPNTEAFF.

V and J are TRBV7-3 and TRBJ2-2, with 14 bases fitting TRBD2. CDR3 length equals 17 residues. J was trimmed by 4 bases and V by 5 bases; bases with no gene match: 6. CDR1 SGHTA and CDR2 FQGTGA come from the germline V gene. DNA for the CDR3: TGTGCCAGCAGCCGAGGACTAGCGGGAGGAACCACCGGGGAGCTGTTTTTT. Translation: CASSRGLAGGTTGELFF.

The V gene is TRBV27, the J gene TRBJ2-5, with a weak D call TRBD1 (5 bases). The J call may not be correct, given that the DNA end is closer to TRBJ2-7. The CDR3 has 14 amino acids. Germline V gene data show CDR1 as MNHEY and CDR2 as SMNVEV (reference sequence). The CDR3 loop reads CASSRQPLSYEQYF. The CDR3 DNA follows: TGTGCCAGCAGTCGACAGCCTCTATCCTACGAGCAGTACTTC.

The V gene is TRBV6-6, the J gene TRBJ2-5; D is ambiguous. CDR1 is MNHNY, CDR2 SVGAGI, per germline (reference sequence). This CDR3 has 16 residues. V gave up 0 bases and J gave up 3 bases, with 14 bases separating them. The CDR3 coding sequence is TGTGCCAGCAGTTACTCGACTTTCCGCGGAGAAGAGACCCAGTACTTC. It yields the protein CASSYSTFRGEETQYF.

The chain is built from TRBV19 and TRBJ2-7; 10 bases map to TRBD1. Germline V gene data show CDR1 as LNHDA and CDR2 as SQIVND (reference sequence). The CDR3 length is 16 residues. V was clipped by 4 bases and J by 0 bases; unmatched bases: 6. The CDR3 DNA reads as TGTGCCAGTAGTACCGGACAGGGGGAATACTCCTACGAGCAGTACTTC. Its protein is CASSTGQGEYSYEQYF.

This chain joins TRBV28 and TRBJ2-7, with 9 bases matching TRBD1. The CDR3 loop spans 15 amino acids. After removal of 5 bases from V and 0 bases from J, the junction contained 5 bases not matched to a gene. Germline-derived CDR1 and CDR2 are MDHEN and SYDVKM. Written as DNA, the CDR3 is TGTGCCAGCAGTCCCACAGGGGGCTACTCCTACGAGCAGTACTTC. This gives the protein CASSPTGGYSYEQYF.

The chain combines TRBV11-1 with TRBJ2-5; D may be TRBD1 (5 bases). The CDR3 is 12 amino acids. The germline gives CDR1 SGHAT, CDR2 FQDESV (reference sequence). V shed 5 bases and J shed 7 bases, with 11 bases lying between them. The CDR3 here is CASSPQGRTQYF. As DNA, the CDR3 is TGTGCCAGCAGCCCTCAGGGTAGGACCCAGTACTTC.

This sequence joins TRBV2 and TRBJ2-3; TRBD2 matches at 9 bases. Germline V gene sequence: CDR1 SNHLY, CDR2 FYNNEI. V was clipped by 4 bases and J by 1 base; unmatched bases: 3. The CDR3 spans 15 residues. As DNA, the CDR3 is TGTGCCAGCAGTGGACGACTAGCGGGCACAGATACGCAGTATTTT. This sequence encodes CASSGRLAGTDTQYF. The entire variable domain, with the rest obtained from reference TRBV2 and TRBJ2-3, is as follows: EPEVTQTPSHQVTQMGQEVILRCVPISNHLYFYWYRQILGQKVEFLVSFYNNEISEKSEIFDDQFSVERPDGSNFTLKIRSTKLEDSAMYFCASSGRLAGTDTQYFGPGTRLTVL.

The chain combines TRBV9 with TRBJ2-7, with 8 positions matching TRBD2. The germline V gene encodes CDR1 SGDLS and CDR2 YYNGEE. The V and J ends lost 4 bases and 2 bases, in that order; junction bases with no gene match: 8. The CDR3 spans 15 residues. The CDR3 loop reads CASSLTGTRAYEQYF. CDR3 DNA sequence: TGTGCCAGCAGCCTCACAGGGACTAGGGCCTACGAGCAGTACTTC.

The chain is built from TRBV28 and TRBJ2-1; perhaps TRBD2 as D (5 bases). The germline V and J ends were trimmed by 2 bases and 9 bases, with 8 bases remaining between them. CDR3 length: 12 residues. Germline V gene data show CDR1 as MDHEN and CDR2 as SYDVKM. The CDR3, as DNA: TGTGCCAGCAGTTTAAAAGGGAGTGAGCAGTTCTTC. Amino acid sequence: CASSLKGSEQFF.

The rearrangement uses TRBV27 and TRBJ2-1; possibly TRBD1 for D (6 bases). CDR1 and CDR2 (germline): MNHEY, SMNVEV (reference sequence). V was clipped by 6 bases and J by 5 bases, with 14 bases between them. This CDR3 has 14 residues. CDR3 bases: TGTGCCAGCAGCTTAGGGGCAGGGGACAATGAGCAGTTCTTC. It specifies CASSLGAGDNEQFF.